A single sample gave rise to the 21 T cell receptor beta chains below, sequenced in a study of sequential checkpoint blockade in melanoma. Profiled with immunoSEQ multiplex PCR; TCRdb holds only in-frame clones, not every one. The sample holds more than 8,500 clones; approximately 25% are singletons and the top ten take about 10%. Treatment defined: randomized to nivolumab then ipilimumab (arm A) or the reverse (arm B). The source material was tumor tissue (inferred from file names), sampled from a patient given nivolumab and ipilimumab in sequence. The source is a human donor with melanoma.

This clone has only a few counts. This chain links TRBV11-3 with TRBJ2-1; TRBD2 matches 12 bases. CDR3 length: 15 amino acids. The V gene's germline CDR1 is SGHNT and CDR2 YENEEA. The J segment lost 8 bases and the V segment lost 1 base, leaving 3 bases of the junction unmatched. The CDR3 loop reads CASSLGLAGVHEQFF. The CDR3 DNA follows: TGTGCCAGCAGCTTAGGACTAGCGGGGGTCCATGAGCAGTTCTTC.

The genes are TRBV15 and TRBJ2-6; D unclear. Germline V lookup: CDR1 LNHNV, CDR2 YYDKDF (reference sequence). Trimming stripped 2 bases from V and 1 base from J, with 15 bases between. CDR3 length: 18 amino acids. CDR3 sequence: CATSRPWSLGSGANVLTF. The CDR3 nucleotides read TGTGCCACCAGCAGACCTTGGTCGCTGGGTTCTGGGGCCAACGTCCTGACTTTC.

The V call is TRBV6-8, the J call TRBJ2-7; tentatively, D is TRBD1 (6 bases). Germline-derived CDR1 and CDR2 are MNHGY and SAAAGT. Between the trimmed V and J ends, which lost 5 bases and 0 bases, there was a span of 8 bases. The CDR3 runs 13 residues. This CDR3 is CASSQDSSYEQYF. Here the CDR3 DNA reads TGTGCCAGCAGTCAGGACAGCTCCTACGAGCAGTACTTC.

The V and J genes are TRBV30 and TRBJ1-5, with D perhaps matching TRBD1 (6 bases). This CDR3 has 13 amino acids. Trimming pared 2 bases from V and 5 bases from J, leaving 10 bases between. In germline, CDR1 is GTSNPN, CDR2 SVGIG (reference sequence). The CDR3 region is CAWSRTEDQPQHF. The CDR3 DNA sequence: TGTGCCTGGAGTAGGACAGAAGATCAGCCCCAGCATTTT.

The chain links TRBV29-1 to TRBJ2-2; possible D gene TRBD1, 5 bases. V was clipped by 4 bases and J by 6 bases, with 12 bases between them. This CDR3 is built from 13 residues. CDR1 and CDR2 from the germline V gene are SQVTM and ANQGSEA. CDR3 bases: TGCAGCGTTGTGGGCAGGGTGGCCGGGGAGCTGTTTTTT. Encoded protein: CSVVGRVAGELFF.

The chain is built from TRBV11-3 and TRBJ2-1; possibly TRBD2 for D (5 bases). With 0 bases removed from V and 6 bases from J, the gap between germline ends came to 9 bases. Looked up from germline, CDR1 is SGHNT and CDR2 is YENEEA. CDR3 length: 14 amino acids. DNA for the CDR3: TGTGCCAGCAGCTTAGAGGCGGGTCCCAATGAGCAGTTCTTC. Protein product: CASSLEAGPNEQFF.

This clone is judged medium-sized. The genes are TRBV10-2 and TRBJ2-7; D call uncertain. Looked up from germline, CDR1 is WSHSY and CDR2 is SAAADI. Trimming cost V 5 bases and J 0 bases, with 5 bases left between them. There are 12 residues in the CDR3. CDR3 DNA: TGCGCCAGCAGTAGCAGCTCCTACGAGCAGTACTTC. Its protein product is CASSSSSYEQYF.

This clone appeared a few times. This rearrangement joins TRBV18 to TRBJ1-2; D possibly corresponds to TRBD1 (6 bases). The germline V and J ends were trimmed by 3 bases and 6 bases, with 11 bases remaining between them. This CDR3 has 13 residues. Germline-derived CDR1 and CDR2 are KGHSH and LQKENI. CDR3: CASSPAGVHGYTF. CDR3 nucleotides: TGTGCCAGCTCACCGGCAGGGGTTCATGGCTACACCTTC. The whole variable domain, remainder taken from reference TRBV18 and TRBJ1-2, is NAGVMQNPRHLVRRRGQEARLRCSPMKGHSHVYWYRQLPEEGLKFMVYLQKENIIDESGMPKERFSAEFPKEGPSILRIQQVVRGDSAAYFCASSPAGVHGYTFGSGTRLTVV.

The rearrangement links TRBV10-2 to TRBJ1-6; 9 bases fit TRBD1. CDR1 WSHSY and CDR2 SAAADI come from the germline V gene. This CDR3 contains 14 residues. The CDR3 DNA sequence: TGCGCAGTTCCGGGACAGGGAATCAATTCACCCCTCCACTTT. This gives the protein CAVPGQGINSPLHF.

The genes are TRBV19 and TRBJ2-2; D assignment may be TRBD1 or TRBD2 (5 bases each). V lost 0 bases and J 2 bases, leaving 13 bases between the germline ends. The germline V gene encodes CDR1 LNHDA and CDR2 SQIVND (reference sequence). The CDR3 sequence is 17 residues long. The CDR3 region has the DNA TGTGCCAGTAGTATAGATCGGCAGGGAGTAAACACCGGGGAGCTGTTTTTT. This encodes CASSIDRQGVNTGELFF.

In its sample, this clone was seen a few times. V and J are TRBV11-3 and TRBJ1-5, with 8 bases matching TRBD1. V was pared by 4 bases and J by 2 bases, with 1 base of the junction left unmatched. CDR1 is SGHNT and CDR2 is YENEEA in the germline V gene. CDR3 size: 14 residues. The CDR3 region has the DNA TGTGCCAGCAGCTGGGGACAGGGCAATCAGCCCCAGCATTTT. Translation gives CASSWGQGNQPQHF.

The chain joins TRBV6-8 to TRBJ2-7, with D tentatively TRBD1 (5 bases). Germline V lookup: CDR1 MNHGY, CDR2 SAAAGT. The CDR3 spans 14 residues. V lost 0 bases to trimming and J lost 2 bases, with 8 bases between them. The CDR3 protein is CASSYSPGTYEQYF. The CDR3 region has the DNA TGTGCCAGCAGTTACTCCCCAGGGACCTACGAGCAGTACTTC.

Judged by abundance, this clone is medium-sized (0.01 to 0.1%). The sample carries other DNA sequences with the same CDR3. The V gene is TRBV28, the J gene TRBJ1-1; 7 nucleotides align to TRBD1. The junction had 5 bases not matched to a gene; V was cut back by 4 bases and J by 3 bases. CDR3 length: 14 amino acids. Germline CDR1 reads MDHEN; CDR2 reads SYDVKM. The CDR3 bases are TGTGCCAGCAGTTCAGGGGGTAAAGACACTGAAGCTTTCTTT. It encodes CASSSGGKDTEAFF.

V usage is TRBV19 and J usage is TRBJ1-2; D possibly corresponds to TRBD1 (6 bases). The CDR3 is 15 residues long. The germline CDR1 and CDR2 sequences are LNHDA and SQIVND (reference sequence). Trimming left V 7 bases short and J 2 bases short, with 17 bases between. This CDR3 reads CASIPSGGLNYGYTF. The CDR3 DNA follows: TGTGCCAGTATTCCTTCTGGGGGGCTGAACTATGGCTACACCTTC.

This clone was counted at least ten times. This chain links TRBV4-1 with TRBJ1-6; 7 bases line up with TRBD1. J lost 4 bases, V lost 1 base, and 7 bases had no gene match. Germline assignment: CDR1 MGHRA and CDR2 YSYEKL. The CDR3 spans 17 residues. The CDR3 spells CASSQVGEGQYNSPLHF. The DNA for the CDR3 is TGCGCCAGCAGCCAAGTAGGGGAGGGACAGTATAATTCACCCCTCCACTTT.

The rearrangement joins TRBV28 to TRBJ1-5; D is ambiguous. CDR1 is MDHEN, CDR2 SYDVKM, per germline. Trimming pared 2 bases from V and 6 bases from J, leaving 14 bases between. There are 15 residues in the CDR3. CDR3 sequence: CASSLNYPFSQPQHF. As DNA, the CDR3 is TGTGCCAGCAGTTTAAACTACCCCTTTTCTCAGCCCCAGCATTTT.

The J gene is TRBJ1-1, the V gene TRBV19, with a weak D call TRBD1 (6 bases). The CDR3 spans 14 residues. Germline V lookup: CDR1 LNHDA, CDR2 SQIVND (reference sequence). V lost 4 bases to trimming and J lost 3 bases, with 12 bases between them. The CDR3 DNA is TGTGCCAGTAGTACAAGAGGGGGGGACACTGAAGCTTTCTTT. This codes for CASSTRGGDTEAFF.

This clone was seen once. The chain recombines TRBV12-5 with TRBJ2-2; D is perhaps TRBD1 (7 bases). The CDR3 sequence is 18 residues long. Germline V gene data show CDR1 as LGHNT and CDR2 as FRNRAP. Trimming shortened V by 1 base and J by 0 bases, and 15 bases separated the two germline ends. CDR3: CASGLGRQGGANTGELFF. CDR3 in DNA: TGTGCTAGTGGTTTGGGTAGACAGGGAGGAGCGAACACCGGGGAGCTGTTTTTT.

This clone was observed at least ten times. At one of its ends the junction is not consistent with the germline gene, which may arise from a read error. The chain recombines TRBV11-3 with TRBJ1-1, with D unclear. Germline V gives CDR1 SGHNT, CDR2 YENEEA. This CDR3 contains 14 residues. CDR3 sequence: CTSSLEGLGAEAFF. CDR3 nucleotides: TGTACCAGCAGCTTAGAAGGCTTGGGCGCTGAAGCTTTCTTT. Full variable domain (outside the CDR3, taken from reference TRBV11-3 and TRBJ1-1): EAGVVQSPRYKIIEKKQPVAFWCNPISGHNTLYWYLQNLGQGPELLIRYENEEAVDDSQLPKDRFSAERLKGVDSTLKIQPAELGDSAVYLCTSSLEGLGAEAFFGQGTRLTVV.

This clone has just a few counts. The gene calls are TRBV11-3 and TRBJ1-4; D unclear. The CDR3 contains 16 residues. The V end was cut by 1 base, the J end by 0 bases, with 9 bases between. Germline V gene data show CDR1 as SGHNT and CDR2 as YENEEA. CDR3 sequence: CASSLVQGTTNEKLFF. CDR3 DNA sequence: TGTGCCAGCAGCTTAGTACAAGGGACAACTAATGAAAAACTGTTTTTT.

The chain combines TRBV19 with TRBJ2-3; 9 bases fit TRBD2. Germline-derived CDR1 and CDR2 are LNHDA and SQIVND (reference sequence). V lost 4 bases to trimming and J lost 2 bases; unmatched junction nucleotides: 7. This CDR3 comprises 16 residues. CDR3 DNA: TGTGCCAGTAGTAACCCCCTAGCGGGGCTCACAGATACGCAGTATTTT. Amino acids: CASSNPLAGLTDTQYF.